The 15 T cell receptor beta chains below come from one sample, sequenced in a study of response to subunit inactivated influenza vaccine. TCRdb reprocessed the RT-PCR reads via MiXCR and lists one record per CDR3 protein. Of fewer than 650,000 distinct CDR3 sequences listed, over 10% are singletons. Specimen: PBMCs from blood, collected around seven weeks after vaccination. The origin of the receptors is a man aged 45-60 years who received an inactivated influenza vaccine.

J is TRBJ2-1 and V is TRBV4-3; D is uncertain. Germline loops: CDR1 LGHNA, CDR2 YSLEER. The V gene lost 5 bases and the J gene lost 8 bases, with 13 bases spanning the gap. This CDR3 region has 13 residues. CDR3 loop: CASSSRLADEQFF. The CDR3 nucleotides are TGCGCCAGCAGCTCTAGGTTGGCGGATGAGCAGTTCTTC.

This clonotype was seen a few times. This rearrangement joins TRBV27 to TRBJ2-1, with TRBD2 identical over 14 bases. Germline V gene sequence: CDR1 MNHEY, CDR2 SMNVEV (reference sequence). V lost 7 bases to trimming and J lost 7 bases; unmatched junction nucleotides: 6. This CDR3 has 15 amino acids. The DNA for the CDR3 is TGTGCCAGCACCCCCAGACTAGCGGGAGGGAATGAGCAGTTCTTC. Amino acid sequence: CASTPRLAGGNEQFF.

The chain recombines TRBV20-1 with TRBJ2-2; TRBD1 might be the D (6 bases). Per germline, CDR1 DFQATT and CDR2 SNEGSKA (reference sequence). The CDR3 contains 15 residues. The V end lost 8 bases, the J end lost 4 bases, and 20 bases lay between the germline ends. The CDR3 coding sequence is TGCAGTACCCCAGGGGAGAACTTGGGCACCGGGGAGCTGTTTTTT. It yields the protein CSTPGENLGTGELFF.

This clonotype has more than one count but fewer than ten. DNA of the CDR3: TGTGCCAGCAGTTACAGGACAGTCCGCCGGGAGACCCAGTACTTC. Translated: CASSYRTVRRETQYF. This chain uses TRBV28 with TRBJ2-5; D possibly corresponds to TRBD1 (6 bases). Germline loops: CDR1 MDHEN, CDR2 SYDVKM. The CDR3 totals 15 residues. V lost 4 bases and J lost 5, with 17 bases in between.

This clonotype occurred many times. This chain links TRBV7-2 with TRBJ2-7; no definite D call. V was shortened by 0 bases and J by 2 bases, with 5 bases between the two germline ends. Germline V gene sequence: CDR1 SGHTA, CDR2 FQGNSA. The CDR3 sequence is 13 residues long. CDR3 DNA sequence: TGTGCCAGCAGCTTAGCGGCTACCTACGAGCAGTACTTC. Encoded protein: CASSLAATYEQYF.

The chain has TRBV5-1 and TRBJ2-7; 10 nucleotides match TRBD1. There are 15 residues in the CDR3. V was clipped by 0 bases and J by 5 bases; unmatched bases: 5. The V gene's germline CDR1 is SGHRS and CDR2 YFSETQ. For the CDR3, the DNA is TGCGCCAGCAGCTTGGGGACAGGGGGGTTTAACGAGCAGTACTTC. Amino acid sequence: CASSLGTGGFNEQYF.

This clonotype was picked up many times. The chain couples TRBV20-1 to TRBJ1-1; no clear D gene. Germline V gene data show CDR1 as DFQATT and CDR2 as SNEGSKA (reference sequence). V lost 0 bases, J lost 1 base, and 9 bases lay in between. This CDR3 has 14 residues. The CDR3 reads CSARDWGSNTEAFF. In DNA, the CDR3 is TGCAGTGCTAGAGATTGGGGTTCGAACACTGAAGCTTTCTTT.

This clonotype was picked up many times. The chain links TRBV29-1 to TRBJ2-3; 13 bases are a match to TRBD2. Germline lookup yields CDR1 SQVTM and CDR2 ANQGSEA. CDR3 length: 18 amino acids. The trim removed 1 base at V and 2 bases at J, leaving 9 bases unmatched. The chain's CDR3 is CSVEVLLAGGLVTDTQYF. In DNA, the CDR3 is TGCAGCGTTGAAGTCTTACTAGCGGGGGGGCTTGTCACAGATACGCAGTATTTT.

Many counts were recorded for this clonotype. This chain links TRBV3-1 with TRBJ2-1; possibly TRBD2 for D (5 bases). This CDR3 is built from 13 residues. Trimming left V 5 bases short and J 6 bases short, with 11 bases between. Per germline, CDR1 LGHDT and CDR2 YNNKEL (reference sequence). CDR3 residues: CASSYGRGNEQFF. The CDR3 region has the DNA TGTGCCAGCAGCTATGGGAGAGGCAATGAGCAGTTCTTC.

This clonotype was recorded at least ten times. The chain combines TRBV7-9 with TRBJ2-7; 7 nucleotides align to TRBD1. V lost 6 bases and J lost 3; bases outside the gene matches: 2. The CDR3 spans 12 residues. CDR1 is SEHNR, CDR2 FQNEAQ, per germline (reference sequence). CDR3 coding DNA: TGTGCCAGCAGACGGGACAGCTACGAGCAGTACTTC. It encodes CASRRDSYEQYF.

This chain links TRBV4-3 with TRBJ2-1, with TRBD1 as a possible D gene (6 bases). V was trimmed by 1 base and J by 2 bases, leaving 12 bases between them. Germline-derived CDR1 and CDR2 are LGHNA and YSLEER. The CDR3 contains 16 residues. The CDR3: CASSQGGGHPYNEQFF. CDR3 nucleotides: TGCGCCAGCAGCCAAGGAGGGGGACACCCCTACAATGAGCAGTTCTTC.

The rearrangement links TRBV6-6 to TRBJ2-7, with D uncertain. The CDR3 totals 11 residues. Germline assignment: CDR1 MNHNY and CDR2 SVGAGI (reference sequence). The ends were cut back, 2 bases at V and 6 bases at J, with 5 bases in the middle. The CDR3 reads CASSYASEQYF. The CDR3 bases are TGTGCCAGCAGTTACGCGTCCGAGCAGTACTTC.

This clonotype has just a few counts. This chain uses TRBV2 with TRBJ2-3, with 7 bases that match TRBD2. The germline gives CDR1 SNHLY, CDR2 FYNNEI. The CDR3 covers 15 residues. Losses at the gene ends were 6 bases for V and 2 bases for J; bases not matched to a gene: 8. CDR3 sequence reads: CASRTGGTVTDTQYF. The CDR3 bases are TGTGCCAGCAGGACCGGGGGGACTGTCACAGATACGCAGTATTTT.

This clonotype was observed many times. DNA for the CDR3: TGTGCCAGCAGGGGTACAGGGTCAGAGGCCAACGTCCTGACTTTC. This encodes CASRGTGSEANVLTF. The chain has TRBV6-1 and TRBJ2-6; D is perhaps TRBD1 (6 bases). Between the trimmed V and J ends, which lost 6 bases and 6 bases, there was a span of 15 bases. This CDR3 contains 15 residues. Germline V CDR1 and CDR2: MNHNS, SASEGT.

This clonotype occurred a few times. This chain connects TRBV28 to TRBJ2-4; possibly TRBD1 or TRBD2 for D (5 bases each). The CDR3 totals 16 residues. Germline V lookup: CDR1 MDHEN, CDR2 SYDVKM. Trimming left V 1 base short and J 1 base short, with 11 bases between. The CDR3 reads CASSLSGTSAKNIQYF. For the CDR3, the DNA is TGTGCCAGCAGTTTATCAGGGACCTCGGCCAAAAACATTCAGTACTTC.